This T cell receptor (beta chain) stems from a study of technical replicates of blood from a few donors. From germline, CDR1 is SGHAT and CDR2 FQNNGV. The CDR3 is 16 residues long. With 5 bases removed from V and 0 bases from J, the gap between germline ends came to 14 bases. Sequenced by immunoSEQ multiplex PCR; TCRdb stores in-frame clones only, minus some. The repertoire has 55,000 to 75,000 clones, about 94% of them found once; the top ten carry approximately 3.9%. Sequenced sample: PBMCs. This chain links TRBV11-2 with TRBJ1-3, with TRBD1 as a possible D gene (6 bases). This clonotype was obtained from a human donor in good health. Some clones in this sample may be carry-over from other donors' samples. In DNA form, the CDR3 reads TGTGCCAGCAGCCATGCCGGGACAACCTCTGGAAACACCATATATTTT. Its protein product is CASSHAGTTSGNTIYF.